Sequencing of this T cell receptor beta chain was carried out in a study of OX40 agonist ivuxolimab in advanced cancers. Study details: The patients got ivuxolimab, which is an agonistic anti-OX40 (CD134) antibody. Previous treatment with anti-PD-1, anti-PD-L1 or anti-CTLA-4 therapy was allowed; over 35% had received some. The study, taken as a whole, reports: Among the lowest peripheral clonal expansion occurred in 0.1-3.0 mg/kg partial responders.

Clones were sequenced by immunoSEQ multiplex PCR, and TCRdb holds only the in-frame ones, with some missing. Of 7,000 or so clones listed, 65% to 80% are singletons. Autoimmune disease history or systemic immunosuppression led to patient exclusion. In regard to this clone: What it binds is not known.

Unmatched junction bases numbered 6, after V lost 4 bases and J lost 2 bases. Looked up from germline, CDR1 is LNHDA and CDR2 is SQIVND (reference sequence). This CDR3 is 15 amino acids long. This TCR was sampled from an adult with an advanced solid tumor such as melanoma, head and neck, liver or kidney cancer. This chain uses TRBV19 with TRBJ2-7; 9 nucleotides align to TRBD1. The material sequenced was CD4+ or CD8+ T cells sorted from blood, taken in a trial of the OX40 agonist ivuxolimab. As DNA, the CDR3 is TGTGCCAGTAGTACTGGACAGGGGAAGACCTACGAGCAGTACTTC. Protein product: CASSTGQGKTYEQYF.